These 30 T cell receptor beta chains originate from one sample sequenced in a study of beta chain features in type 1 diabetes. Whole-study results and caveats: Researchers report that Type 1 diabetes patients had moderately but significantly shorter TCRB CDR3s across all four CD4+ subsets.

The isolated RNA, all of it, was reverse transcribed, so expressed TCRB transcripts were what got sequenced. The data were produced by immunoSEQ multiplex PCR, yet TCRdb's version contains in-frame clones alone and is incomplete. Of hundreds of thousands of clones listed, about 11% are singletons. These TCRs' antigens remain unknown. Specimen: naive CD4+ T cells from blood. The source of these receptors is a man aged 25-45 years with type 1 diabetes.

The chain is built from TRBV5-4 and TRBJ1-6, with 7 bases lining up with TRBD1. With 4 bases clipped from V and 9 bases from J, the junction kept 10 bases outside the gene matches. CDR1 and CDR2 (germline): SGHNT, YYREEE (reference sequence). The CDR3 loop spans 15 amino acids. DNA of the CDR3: TGTGCCAGCAGCACTAACAGGGGCGAGGGTTCACCCCTCCACTTT. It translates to CASSTNRGEGSPLHF.

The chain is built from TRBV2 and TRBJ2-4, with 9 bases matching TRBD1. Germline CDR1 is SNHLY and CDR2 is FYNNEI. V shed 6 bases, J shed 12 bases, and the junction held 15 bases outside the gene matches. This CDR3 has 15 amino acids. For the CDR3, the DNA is TGTGCCAGCAGATCCGGGACAGGGTTGGGGGGAAGTCAGTACTTC. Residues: CASRSGTGLGGSQYF.

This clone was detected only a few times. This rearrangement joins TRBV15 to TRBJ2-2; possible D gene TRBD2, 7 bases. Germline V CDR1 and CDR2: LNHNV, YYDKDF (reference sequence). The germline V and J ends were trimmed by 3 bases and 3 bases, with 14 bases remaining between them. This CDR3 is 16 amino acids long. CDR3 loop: CATSRMGGLHTGELFF. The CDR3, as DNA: TGTGCCACCAGCAGGATGGGGGGGCTCCACACCGGGGAGCTGTTTTTT.

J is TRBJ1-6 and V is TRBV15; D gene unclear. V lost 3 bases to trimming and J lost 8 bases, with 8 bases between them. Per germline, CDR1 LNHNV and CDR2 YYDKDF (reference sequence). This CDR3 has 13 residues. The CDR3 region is CATSRGSHSPLHF. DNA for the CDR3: TGTGCCACCAGCAGGGGCTCCCATTCACCCCTCCACTTT.

The CDR3 spells CASNPGGNTEAFF. The CDR3 bases are TGTGCCAGCAACCCCGGAGGGAACACTGAAGCTTTCTTT. The chain joins TRBV9 to TRBJ1-1; no reliable D call. The germline CDR1 and CDR2 sequences are SGDLS and YYNGEE. Trimming cost V 6 bases and J 1 base, with 10 bases left between them. CDR3 size: 13 residues.

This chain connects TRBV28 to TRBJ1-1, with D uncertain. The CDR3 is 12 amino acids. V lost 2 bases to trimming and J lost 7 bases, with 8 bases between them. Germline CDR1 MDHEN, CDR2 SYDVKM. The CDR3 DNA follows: TGTGCCAGCAGTTTACTCAGAAATGAAGCTTTCTTT. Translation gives CASSLLRNEAFF. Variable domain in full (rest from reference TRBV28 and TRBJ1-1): DVKVTQSSRYLVKRTGEKVFLECVQDMDHENMFWYRQDPGLGLRLIYFSYDVKMKEKGDIPEGYSVSREKKERFSLILESASTNQTSMYLCASSLLRNEAFFGQGTRLTVV.

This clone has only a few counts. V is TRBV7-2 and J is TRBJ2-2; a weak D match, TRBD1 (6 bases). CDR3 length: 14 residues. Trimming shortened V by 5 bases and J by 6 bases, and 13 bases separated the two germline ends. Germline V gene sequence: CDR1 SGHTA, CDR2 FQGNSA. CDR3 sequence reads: CASSTSGAAGELFF. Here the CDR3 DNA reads TGTGCCAGCAGCACCTCAGGGGCGGCCGGGGAGCTGTTTTTT.

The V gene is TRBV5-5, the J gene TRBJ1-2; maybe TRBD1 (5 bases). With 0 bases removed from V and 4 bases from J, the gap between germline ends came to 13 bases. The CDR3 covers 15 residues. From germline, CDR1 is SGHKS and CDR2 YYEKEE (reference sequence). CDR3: CASSLGQSELYGYTF. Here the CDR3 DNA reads TGTGCCAGCAGCTTGGGACAGTCGGAGCTCTATGGCTACACCTTC. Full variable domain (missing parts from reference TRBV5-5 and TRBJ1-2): DAGVTQSPTHLIKTRGQQVTLRCSPISGHKSVSWYQQVLGQGPQFIFQYYEKEERGRGNFPDRFSARQFPNYSSELNVNALLLGDSALYLCASSLGQSELYGYTFGSGTRLTVV.

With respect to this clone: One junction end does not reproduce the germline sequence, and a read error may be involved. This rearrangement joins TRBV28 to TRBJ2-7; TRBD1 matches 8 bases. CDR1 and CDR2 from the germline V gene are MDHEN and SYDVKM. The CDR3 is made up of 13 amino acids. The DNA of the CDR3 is TGTGCCAGCAGTCCCGGGACAGGAGTCTCAGGGATCTTC. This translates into CASSPGTGVSGIF.

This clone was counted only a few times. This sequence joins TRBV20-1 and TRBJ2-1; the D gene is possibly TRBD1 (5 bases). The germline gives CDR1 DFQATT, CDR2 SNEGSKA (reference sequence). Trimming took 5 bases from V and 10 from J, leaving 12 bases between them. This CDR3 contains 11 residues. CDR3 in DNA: TGCAGTGCTTATACTCCAGGGGAGCAGTTCTTC. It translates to CSAYTPGEQFF.

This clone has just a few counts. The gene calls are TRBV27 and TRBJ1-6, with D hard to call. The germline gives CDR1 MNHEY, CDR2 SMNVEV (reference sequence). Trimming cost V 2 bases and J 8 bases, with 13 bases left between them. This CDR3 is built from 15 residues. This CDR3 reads CASSLPGLGYSPLHF. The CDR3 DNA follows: TGTGCCAGCAGTTTACCGGGGTTGGGGTATTCACCCCTCCACTTT.

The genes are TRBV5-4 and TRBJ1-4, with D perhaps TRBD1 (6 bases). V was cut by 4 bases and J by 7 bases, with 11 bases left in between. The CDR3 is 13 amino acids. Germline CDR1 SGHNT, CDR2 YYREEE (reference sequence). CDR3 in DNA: TGTGCCAGCAGCCCACAGGGTAGTGAAAAACTGTTTTTT. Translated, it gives CASSPQGSEKLFF.

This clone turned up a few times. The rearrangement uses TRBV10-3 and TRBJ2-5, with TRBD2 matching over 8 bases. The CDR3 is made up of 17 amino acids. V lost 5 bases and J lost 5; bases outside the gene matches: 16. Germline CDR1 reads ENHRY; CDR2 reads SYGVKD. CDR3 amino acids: CAISLGVASGGRETQYF. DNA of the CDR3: TGTGCCATCAGTCTGGGGGTGGCCAGCGGGGGAAGGGAGACCCAGTACTTC.

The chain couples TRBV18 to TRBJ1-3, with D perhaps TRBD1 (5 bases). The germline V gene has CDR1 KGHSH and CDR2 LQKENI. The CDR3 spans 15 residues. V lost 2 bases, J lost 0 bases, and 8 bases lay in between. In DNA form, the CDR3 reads TGTGCCAGCTCACCAGCGGGGGACTCTGGAAACACCATATATTTT. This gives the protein CASSPAGDSGNTIYF.

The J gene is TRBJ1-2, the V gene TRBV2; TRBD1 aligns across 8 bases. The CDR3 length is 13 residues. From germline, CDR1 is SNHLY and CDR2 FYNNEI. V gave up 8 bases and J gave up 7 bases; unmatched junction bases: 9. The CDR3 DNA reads TGTGCCAGCGCCCAGACAGGGGTTGTTGGCTACACCTTC. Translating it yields CASAQTGVVGYTF.

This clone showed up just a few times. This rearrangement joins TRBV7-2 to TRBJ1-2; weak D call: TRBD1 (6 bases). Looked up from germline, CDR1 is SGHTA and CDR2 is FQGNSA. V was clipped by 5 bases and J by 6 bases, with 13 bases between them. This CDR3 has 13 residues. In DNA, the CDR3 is TGTGCCAGCAGCAGAACAGGGCGCGATGGCTACACCTTC. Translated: CASSRTGRDGYTF.

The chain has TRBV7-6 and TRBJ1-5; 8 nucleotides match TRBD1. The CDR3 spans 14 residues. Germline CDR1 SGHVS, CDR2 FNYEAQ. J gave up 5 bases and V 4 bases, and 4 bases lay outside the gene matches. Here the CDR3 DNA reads TGTGCCAGCAGCTCCCAGGGGGCTGATCAGCCCCAGCATTTT. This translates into CASSSQGADQPQHF.

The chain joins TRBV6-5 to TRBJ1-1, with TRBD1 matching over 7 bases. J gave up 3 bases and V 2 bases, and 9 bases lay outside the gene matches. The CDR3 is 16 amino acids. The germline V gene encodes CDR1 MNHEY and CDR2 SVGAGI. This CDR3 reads CASSYDRDVSYTEAFF. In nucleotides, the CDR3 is TGTGCCAGCAGTTACGACAGGGATGTTAGTTACACTGAAGCTTTCTTT.

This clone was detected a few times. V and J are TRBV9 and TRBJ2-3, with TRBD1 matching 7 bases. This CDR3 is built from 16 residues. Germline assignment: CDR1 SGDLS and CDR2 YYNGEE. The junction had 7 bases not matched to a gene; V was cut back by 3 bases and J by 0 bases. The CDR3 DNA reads TGTGCCAGCAGCGAAAGGACAGGCGCGAGCACAGATACGCAGTATTTT. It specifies CASSERTGASTDTQYF.

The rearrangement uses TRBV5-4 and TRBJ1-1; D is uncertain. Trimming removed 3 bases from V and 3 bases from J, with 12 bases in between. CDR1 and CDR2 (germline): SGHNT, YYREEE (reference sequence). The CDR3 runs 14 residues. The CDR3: CASSSTGSHTEAFF. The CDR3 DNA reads TGTGCCAGCAGCTCAACGGGGAGTCACACTGAAGCTTTCTTT. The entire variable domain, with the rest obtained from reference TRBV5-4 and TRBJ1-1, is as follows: ETGVTQSPTHLIKTRGQQVTLRCSSQSGHNTVSWYQQALGQGPQFIFQYYREEENGRGNFPPRFSGLQFPNYSSELNVNALELDDSALYLCASSSTGSHTEAFFGQGTRLTVV.

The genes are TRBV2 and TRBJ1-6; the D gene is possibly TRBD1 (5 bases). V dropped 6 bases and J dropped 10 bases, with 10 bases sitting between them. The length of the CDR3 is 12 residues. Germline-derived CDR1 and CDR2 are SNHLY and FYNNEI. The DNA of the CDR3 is TGTGCCAGCAGGGCGACAGACTCACCCCTCCACTTT. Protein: CASRATDSPLHF.

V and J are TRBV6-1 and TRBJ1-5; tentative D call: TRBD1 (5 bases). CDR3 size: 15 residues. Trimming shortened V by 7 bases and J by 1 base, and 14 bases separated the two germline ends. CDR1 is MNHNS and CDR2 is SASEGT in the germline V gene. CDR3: CASKPGGESNQPQHF. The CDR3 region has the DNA TGTGCCAGCAAACCGGGAGGGGAGAGCAATCAGCCCCAGCATTTT.

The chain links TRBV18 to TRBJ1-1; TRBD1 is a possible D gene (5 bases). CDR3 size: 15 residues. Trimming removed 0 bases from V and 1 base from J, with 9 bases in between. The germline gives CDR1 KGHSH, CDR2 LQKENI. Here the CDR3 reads CASSPPRGTNTEAFF. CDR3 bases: TGTGCCAGCTCACCACCCCGGGGGACGAACACTGAAGCTTTCTTT.

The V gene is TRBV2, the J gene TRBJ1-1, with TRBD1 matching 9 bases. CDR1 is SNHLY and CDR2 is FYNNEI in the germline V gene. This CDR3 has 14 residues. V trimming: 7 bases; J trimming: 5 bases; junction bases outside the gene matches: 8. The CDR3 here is CASTRGDRGTEAFF. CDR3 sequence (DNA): TGTGCCAGCACCCGAGGAGACAGGGGGACTGAAGCTTTCTTT.

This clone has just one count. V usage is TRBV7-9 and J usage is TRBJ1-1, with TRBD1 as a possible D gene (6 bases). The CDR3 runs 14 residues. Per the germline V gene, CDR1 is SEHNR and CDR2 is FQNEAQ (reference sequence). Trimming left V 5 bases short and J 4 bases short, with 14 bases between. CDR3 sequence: CASSPQGGGTEAFF. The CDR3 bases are TGTGCCAGCAGCCCACAGGGAGGGGGCACTGAAGCTTTCTTT.

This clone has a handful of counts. CDR3 sequence reads: CASSVDRLNGYTF. CDR3 DNA: TGTGCCAGCAGCGTCGACAGGCTCAATGGCTACACCTTC. This rearrangement joins TRBV5-6 to TRBJ1-2; a possible D gene is TRBD1 (6 bases). Trimming removed 4 bases at V and 6 bases at J, with 13 bases between. CDR3 length: 13 amino acids. CDR1 and CDR2 from the germline V gene are SGHDT and YYEEEE. The variable domain in full, completed from reference TRBV5-6 and TRBJ1-2, reads DAGVTQSPTHLIKTRGQQVTLRCSPKSGHDTVSWYQQALGQGPQFIFQYYEEEERQRGNFPDRFSGHQFPNYSSELNVNALLLGDSALYLCASSVDRLNGYTFGSGTRLTVV.

The CDR3 coding sequence is TGCGCCAGCAGCCAAGTTCTGGGCAGAGCCCTTGGGAACACTGAAGCTTTCTTT. Encoded protein: CASSQVLGRALGNTEAFF. This chain links TRBV4-3 with TRBJ1-1; D uncertain. This CDR3 spans 18 amino acids. CDR1 and CDR2 from the germline V gene are LGHNA and YSLEER. V lost 1 base and J lost 1, with 19 bases in between.

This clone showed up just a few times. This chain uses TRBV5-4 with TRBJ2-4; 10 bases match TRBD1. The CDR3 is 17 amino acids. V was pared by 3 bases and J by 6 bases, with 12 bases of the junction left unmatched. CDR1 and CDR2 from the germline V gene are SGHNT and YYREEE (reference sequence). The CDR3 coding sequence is TGTGCCAGCAGCTCCCCCGGACAGGGGGATCTACGAAACATTCAGTACTTC. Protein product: CASSSPGQGDLRNIQYF.

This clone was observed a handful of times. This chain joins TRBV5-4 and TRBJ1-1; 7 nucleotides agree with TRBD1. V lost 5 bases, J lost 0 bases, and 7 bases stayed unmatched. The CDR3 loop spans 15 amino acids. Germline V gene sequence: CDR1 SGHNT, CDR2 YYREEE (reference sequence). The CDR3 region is CASRPGQSMNTEAFF. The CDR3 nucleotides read TGTGCCAGCAGGCCGGGACAGAGTATGAACACTGAAGCTTTCTTT.

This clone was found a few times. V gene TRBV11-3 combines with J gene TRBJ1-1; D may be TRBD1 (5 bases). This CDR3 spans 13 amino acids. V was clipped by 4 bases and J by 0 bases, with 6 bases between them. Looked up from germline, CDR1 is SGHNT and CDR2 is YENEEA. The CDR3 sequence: CASSWGVNTEAFF. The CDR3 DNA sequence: TGTGCCAGCAGCTGGGGGGTGAACACTGAAGCTTTCTTT.